These 24 T cell receptor beta chains were all obtained from the same sample, sequenced in a study of blood T cell repertoires in COVID-19. TCRdb's copy holds only in-frame clones and misses some; the assay was immunoSEQ multiplex PCR. The profile shows around 140,000 clones, 80% to 85% of them singletons. Sequencing was carried out using peripheral blood. The receptors originated from a woman aged 55-69 years with acute or convalescent COVID-19.

The V call is TRBV3-1 (or the pseudogene TRBV3-2), the J call TRBJ2-7, with D maybe TRBD1 (6 bases). The CDR3 length is 15 residues. CDR1 LGHDT and CDR2 YNNKEL come from the germline V gene (reference sequence). The V gene lost 1 base and the J gene lost 4 bases, with 14 bases spanning the gap. The CDR3 DNA is TGTGCCAGCAGCCAAGCCCCAGGGGAGCGATACGAGCAGTACTTC. It yields the protein CASSQAPGERYEQYF.

The CDR3 sequence: CASREPSPGQFF. CDR3 bases: TGTGCCAGCAGGGAACCTAGCCCGGGGCAGTTCTTC. This chain links TRBV2 with TRBJ2-1; perhaps TRBD2 as D (5 bases). The CDR3 extends over 12 amino acids. Germline assignment: CDR1 SNHLY and CDR2 FYNNEI. V lost 6 bases and J 12 bases, leaving 15 bases between the germline ends.

The chain joins TRBV27 to TRBJ1-2; maybe TRBD1 (5 bases). CDR3 size: 13 residues. V lost 4 bases and J lost 4, with 10 bases in between. Looked up from germline, CDR1 is MNHEY and CDR2 is SMNVEV (reference sequence). The CDR3 loop reads CASSSGTTYGYTF. DNA of the CDR3: TGTGCCAGCAGTTCGGGGACTACCTATGGCTACACCTTC.

This chain joins TRBV15 and TRBJ2-1, with D perhaps TRBD2 (6 bases). The V and J ends lost 1 base and 4 bases respectively, with 14 bases between them. The CDR3 is 16 amino acids. Germline assignment: CDR1 LNHNV and CDR2 YYDKDF (reference sequence). The CDR3 spells CATSRGRGTFYNEQFF. CDR3 bases: TGTGCCACCAGCAGAGGACGCGGGACTTTTTACAATGAGCAGTTCTTC. The whole variable domain, filled in from reference TRBV15 and TRBJ2-1, reads DAMVIQNPRYQVTQFGKPVTLSCSQTLNHNVMYWYQQKSSQAPKLLFHYYDKDFNNEADTPDNFQSRRPNTSFCFLDIRSPGLGDTAMYLCATSRGRGTFYNEQFFGPGTRLTVL.

This sequence joins TRBV10-3 and TRBJ1-2; D unclear. This CDR3 is 13 amino acids long. V lost 4 bases and J lost 4, with 10 bases in between. Germline V CDR1 and CDR2: ENHRY, SYGVKD. This CDR3 is CAISAGSTYGYTF. The CDR3 DNA follows: TGTGCCATCAGTGCCGGGTCTACCTATGGCTACACCTTC.

The chain is built from TRBV28 and TRBJ2-7, with TRBD2 matching over 9 bases. There are 14 residues in the CDR3. CDR1 and CDR2 (germline): MDHEN, SYDVKM. Trimming at V came to 5 bases and at J to 1 base, leaving 3 bases not matched to a gene. The CDR3 is CASSRLAESYEQYF. The CDR3 DNA follows: TGTGCCAGCAGTAGACTAGCGGAATCCTACGAGCAGTACTTC. Supplemented by reference TRBV28 and TRBJ2-7, the full variable domain reads DVKVTQSSRYLVKRTGEKVFLECVQDMDHENMFWYRQDPGLGLRLIYFSYDVKMKEKGDIPEGYSVSREKKERFSLILESASTNQTSMYLCASSRLAESYEQYFGPGTRLTVT.

This sequence joins TRBV18 and TRBJ1-1; the match to TRBD1 covers 7 bases. The CDR3 is made up of 13 amino acids. Germline loops: CDR1 KGHSH, CDR2 LQKENI. The trim removed 6 bases at V and 6 bases at J, leaving 7 bases unmatched. The CDR3 loop reads CASSRQGASEAFF. CDR3 coding DNA: TGTGCCAGCTCTAGACAGGGAGCCTCTGAAGCTTTCTTT.

V is TRBV28 and J is TRBJ1-2; D gene uncertain. Germline V gives CDR1 MDHEN, CDR2 SYDVKM. This CDR3 spans 13 amino acids. The germline V and J ends were trimmed by 6 bases and 4 bases, with 12 bases remaining between them. CDR3 DNA sequence: TGTGCCAGCAGCCCCATGAACTTCTATGGCTACACCTTC. This sequence encodes CASSPMNFYGYTF.

This clone has just one count. The chain couples TRBV18 to TRBJ1-4; D gene ambiguous. V was cut by 3 bases and J by 0 bases, with 5 bases left in between. The germline CDR1 and CDR2 sequences are KGHSH and LQKENI. The CDR3 is made up of 14 amino acids. CDR3 residues: CASSPIPTNEKLFF. CDR3 nucleotide sequence: TGTGCCAGCTCACCCATCCCAACTAATGAAAAACTGTTTTTT.

The chain employs TRBV11-1 and TRBJ2-2; D is ambiguous. The CDR3 covers 15 residues. From germline, CDR1 is SGHAT and CDR2 FQDESV (reference sequence). The V end was cut by 3 bases, the J end by 4 bases, with 12 bases between. This chain's CDR3 is CASSFALETTGELFF. The CDR3 coding sequence is TGTGCCAGCAGCTTCGCTTTGGAGACCACCGGGGAGCTGTTTTTT.

The CDR3 DNA sequence: TGTGCCAGCTCACCCGGGACATCCTACGAGCAGTACTTC. It specifies CASSPGTSYEQYF. This sequence joins TRBV18 and TRBJ2-7; possible D gene TRBD1, 6 bases. Germline-derived CDR1 and CDR2 are KGHSH and LQKENI. The CDR3 extends over 13 amino acids. Between the trimmed V and J ends, which lost 3 bases and 1 base, there was a span of 7 bases.

The chain carries TRBV5-1 and TRBJ1-2; TRBD1 matches 9 bases. Germline V CDR1 and CDR2: SGHRS, YFSETQ. This CDR3 contains 16 residues. Germline trimming cut 3 bases from V and 2 bases from J; bases unmatched to any gene: 8. The CDR3 region is CASSWGDRASNYGYTF. The CDR3 region has the DNA TGCGCCAGCAGCTGGGGGGACAGGGCATCGAACTATGGCTACACCTTC.

The genes are TRBV6-4 and TRBJ2-1, with 11 bases matching TRBD2. Germline V gene data show CDR1 as MRHNA and CDR2 as SNTAGT. With V trimmed by 4 bases and J by 5 bases, 7 bases remained unmatched. The CDR3 has 16 residues. The CDR3 here is CASSGIAGGAHNEQFF. The CDR3, as DNA: TGTGCCAGCAGTGGTATAGCGGGGGGGGCCCACAATGAGCAGTTCTTC.

This chain links TRBV10-3 with TRBJ1-1; a weak D match, TRBD1 (6 bases). CDR3 length: 13 amino acids. V gave up 5 bases and J gave up 3 bases, with 10 bases separating them. The germline CDR1 and CDR2 sequences are ENHRY and SYGVKD. The CDR3 nucleotides are TGTGCCATCAGTCCTCGACAGGACACTGAAGCTTTCTTT. This sequence encodes CAISPRQDTEAFF.

This clone occurred once. The chain links TRBV7-3 to TRBJ2-1, with D possibly TRBD1 on 6 matching bases. Germline CDR1 reads SGHTA; CDR2 reads FQGTGA. The CDR3 is made up of 15 amino acids. V dropped 5 bases and J dropped 2 bases, with 13 bases sitting between them. The CDR3 is CASSRFQGTYNEQFF. The CDR3 nucleotides are TGTGCCAGCAGCCGCTTTCAGGGGACCTACAATGAGCAGTTCTTC.

The chain recombines TRBV11-2 with TRBJ2-6; 9 bases align to TRBD2. CDR1 and CDR2 (germline): SGHAT, FQNNGV. J gave up 2 bases and V 5 bases, and 7 bases lay outside the gene matches. The CDR3 runs to 17 residues. In DNA, the CDR3 is TGTGCCAGCAGCCTACTAGCGGGTAGCCCTGGGGCCAACGTCCTGACTTTC. This codes for CASSLLAGSPGANVLTF.

The rearrangement links TRBV11-2 to TRBJ1-1; TRBD1 aligns across 7 bases. The CDR3 extends over 17 amino acids. Trimming removed 5 bases from V and 5 bases from J; junction bases left unmatched: 17. Germline assignment: CDR1 SGHAT and CDR2 FQNNGV. The CDR3, as DNA: TGTGCCAGCAGCAAAGCGAAAACACAGGGGAGGTTAACTGAAGCTTTCTTT. Amino acids: CASSKAKTQGRLTEAFF. Drawing the rest from reference TRBV11-2 and TRBJ1-1, the complete variable domain is EAGVAQSPRYKIIEKRQSVAFWCNPISGHATLYWYQQILGQGPKLLIQFQNNGVVDDSQLPKDRFSAERLKGVDSTLKIQPAKLEDSAVYLCASSKAKTQGRLTEAFFGQGTRLTVV.

J is TRBJ1-1 and V is TRBV7-6; the match to TRBD1 covers 9 bases. CDR1 is SGHVS, CDR2 FNYEAQ, per germline. V shed 2 bases, J shed 4 bases, and the junction held 2 bases outside the gene matches. The CDR3 is 14 residues long. The CDR3 DNA is TGTGCCAGCAGCTTAACAGGGGGCCTCACTGAAGCTTTCTTT. Its translation is CASSLTGGLTEAFF.

This chain links TRBV5-1 with TRBJ1-6, with TRBD1 matching over 9 bases. The germline V gene encodes CDR1 SGHRS and CDR2 YFSETQ. Trimming removed 4 bases from V and 6 bases from J; junction bases left unmatched: 8. The CDR3 loop spans 16 amino acids. CDR3 in DNA: TGCGCCAGCAGCCCAGAACAGGGGGCCTCTAATTCACCCCTCCACTTT. Its protein is CASSPEQGASNSPLHF.

This chain joins TRBV28 and TRBJ1-2; D ambiguous. The CDR3 has 14 residues. Germline V lookup: CDR1 MDHEN, CDR2 SYDVKM. V lost 3 bases, J lost 5 bases, and 13 bases lay in between. This chain's CDR3 is CASSLWRVGYGYTF. The CDR3 region has the DNA TGTGCCAGCAGTTTGTGGAGAGTTGGGTATGGCTACACCTTC.

This sequence joins TRBV9 and TRBJ2-1; 8 bases match TRBD2. J gave up 4 bases and V 3 bases, and 6 bases lay outside the gene matches. Germline V lookup: CDR1 SGDLS, CDR2 YYNGEE. The CDR3 loop spans 15 amino acids. CDR3 sequence reads: CASSELSGGYNEQFF. In DNA form, the CDR3 reads TGTGCCAGCAGCGAGTTATCGGGAGGGTACAATGAGCAGTTCTTC.

The gene calls are TRBV23-1 and TRBJ2-7; the match to TRBD2 covers 8 bases. TRBV23-1 is recorded as an ORF, its role being uncertain. J was trimmed by 0 bases and V by 4 bases; bases with no gene match: 2. The CDR3 covers 14 residues. Written as DNA, the CDR3 is TGCGCCAGCAGTCCTAGCGGGTACTCCTACGAGCAGTACTTC. This translates into CASSPSGYSYEQYF.

The chain has TRBV6-1 and TRBJ1-1, with a tentative D call TRBD1 (5 bases). Germline V gene sequence: CDR1 MNHNS, CDR2 SASEGT. The CDR3 sequence is 14 residues long. The germline V and J ends were trimmed by 1 base and 6 bases, with 12 bases remaining between them. The CDR3 reads CASSEVGAGAEAFF. CDR3 in DNA: TGTGCCAGCAGTGAAGTTGGGGCTGGGGCTGAAGCTTTCTTT.

The V and J genes are TRBV9 and TRBJ1-2; 8 nucleotides align to TRBD1. This CDR3 comprises 15 residues. Per the germline V gene, CDR1 is SGDLS and CDR2 is YYNGEE. The trim removed 2 bases at V and 2 bases at J, leaving 5 bases unmatched. The CDR3 DNA reads as TGTGCCAGCAGCGTCCACGGACAGGGAAACTATGGCTACACCTTC. Its translation: CASSVHGQGNYGYTF. Full variable domain (outside the CDR3, taken from reference TRBV9 and TRBJ1-2): DSGVTQTPKHLITATGQRVTLRCSPRSGDLSVYWYQQSLDQGLQFLIQYYNGEERAKGNILERFSAQQFPDLHSELNLSSLELGDSALYFCASSVHGQGNYGYTFGSGTRLTVV.